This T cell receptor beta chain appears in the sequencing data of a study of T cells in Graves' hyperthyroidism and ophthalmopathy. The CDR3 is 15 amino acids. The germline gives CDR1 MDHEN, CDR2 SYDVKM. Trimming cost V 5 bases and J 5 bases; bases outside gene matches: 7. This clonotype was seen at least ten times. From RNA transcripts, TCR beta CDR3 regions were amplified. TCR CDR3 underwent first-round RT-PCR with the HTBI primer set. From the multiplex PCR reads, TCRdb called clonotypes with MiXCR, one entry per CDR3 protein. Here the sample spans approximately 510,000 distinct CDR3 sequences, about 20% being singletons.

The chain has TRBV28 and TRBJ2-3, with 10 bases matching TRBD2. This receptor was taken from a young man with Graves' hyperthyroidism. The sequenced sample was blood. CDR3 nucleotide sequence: TGTGCCAGCAGTACCCTAGCGGGGGTAGGAGATACGCAGTATTTT. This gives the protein CASSTLAGVGDTQYF.